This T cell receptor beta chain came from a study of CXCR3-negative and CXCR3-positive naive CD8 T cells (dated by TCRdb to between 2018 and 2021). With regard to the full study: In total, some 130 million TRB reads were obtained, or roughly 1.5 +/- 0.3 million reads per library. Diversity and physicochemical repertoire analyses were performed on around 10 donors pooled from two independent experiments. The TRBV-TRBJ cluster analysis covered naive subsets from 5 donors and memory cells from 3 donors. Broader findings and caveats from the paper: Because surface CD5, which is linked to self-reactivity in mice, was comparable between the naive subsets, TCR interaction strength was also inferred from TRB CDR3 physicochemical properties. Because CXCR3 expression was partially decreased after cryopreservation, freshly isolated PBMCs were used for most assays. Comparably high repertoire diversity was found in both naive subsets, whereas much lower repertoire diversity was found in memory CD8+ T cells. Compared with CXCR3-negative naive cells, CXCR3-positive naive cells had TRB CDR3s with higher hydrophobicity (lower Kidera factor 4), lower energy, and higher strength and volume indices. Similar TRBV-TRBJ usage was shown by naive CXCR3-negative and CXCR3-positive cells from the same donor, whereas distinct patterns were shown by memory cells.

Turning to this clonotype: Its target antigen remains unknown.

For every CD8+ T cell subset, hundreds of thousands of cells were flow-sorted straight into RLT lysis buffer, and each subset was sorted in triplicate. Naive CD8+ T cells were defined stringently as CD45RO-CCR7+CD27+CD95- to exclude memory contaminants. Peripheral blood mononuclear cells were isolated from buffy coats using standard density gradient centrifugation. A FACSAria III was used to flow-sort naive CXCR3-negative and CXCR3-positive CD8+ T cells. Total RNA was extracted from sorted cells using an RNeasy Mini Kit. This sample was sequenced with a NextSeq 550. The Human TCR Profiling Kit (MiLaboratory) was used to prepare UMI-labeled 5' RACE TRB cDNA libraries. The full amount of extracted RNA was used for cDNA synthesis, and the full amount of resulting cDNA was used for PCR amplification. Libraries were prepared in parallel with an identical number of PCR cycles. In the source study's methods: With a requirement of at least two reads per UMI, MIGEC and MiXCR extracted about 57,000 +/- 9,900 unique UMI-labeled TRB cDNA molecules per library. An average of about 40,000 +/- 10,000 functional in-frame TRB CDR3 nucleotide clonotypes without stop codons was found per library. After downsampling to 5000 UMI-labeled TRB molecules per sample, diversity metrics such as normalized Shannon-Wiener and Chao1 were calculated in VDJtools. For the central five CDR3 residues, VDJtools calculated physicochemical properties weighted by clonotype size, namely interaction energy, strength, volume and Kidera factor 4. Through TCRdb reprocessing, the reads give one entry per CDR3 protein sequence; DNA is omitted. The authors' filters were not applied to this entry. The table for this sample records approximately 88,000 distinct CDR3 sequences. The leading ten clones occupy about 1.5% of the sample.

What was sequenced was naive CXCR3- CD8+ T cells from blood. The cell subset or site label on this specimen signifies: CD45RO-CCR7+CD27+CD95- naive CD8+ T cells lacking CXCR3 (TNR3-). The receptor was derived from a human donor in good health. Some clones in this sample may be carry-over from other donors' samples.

The CDR3 in this case is CAISQAESQYF. The V and J segments used are TRBV10-3 and TRBJ2-5. CDR3 length: 11 amino acids, cysteine to phenylalanine. No DNA appears here. The germline V gene gives CDR1 as ENHRY and CDR2 as SYGVKD.